The next 15 T cell receptor beta chains were all read from a single sample in a study of blood T cell repertoires in COVID-19. TCRdb's copy holds only in-frame clones and misses some; the assay was immunoSEQ multiplex PCR. Of roughly 200,000 clones listed, about 86% are singletons. Sequenced material: PBMCs or T cells enriched from blood (not recorded which). The receptors shown here come from a woman under 40 who had been exposed to COVID-19.

CDR3 in DNA: TGTGCCTGGAGTTACAGCAGCTACACAGATACGCAGTATTTT. Its translation: CAWSYSSYTDTQYF. The J gene is TRBJ2-3, the V gene TRBV30; the D is unclear. The CDR3 spans 14 residues. Trimming stripped 2 bases from V and 2 bases from J, with 11 bases between. The V gene's germline CDR1 is GTSNPN and CDR2 SVGIG (reference sequence).

This clone appeared a single time. The CDR3 loop is CASSQATGPGGYTF. CDR3 nucleotides: TGTGCCAGCAGCCAAGCGACAGGGCCGGGTGGCTACACCTTC. The chain employs TRBV3-1 (or the pseudogene TRBV3-2) and TRBJ1-2, with TRBD1 matching over 7 bases. Germline assignment: CDR1 LGHDT and CDR2 YNNKEL (reference sequence). V shed 1 base, J shed 7 bases, and the junction held 6 bases outside the gene matches. This CDR3 spans 14 amino acids.

This chain links TRBV24-1 with TRBJ2-5; perhaps TRBD1 as D (5 bases). V was trimmed by 4 bases and J by 7 bases, leaving 9 bases between them. Germline V CDR1 and CDR2: KGHDR, SFDVKD. The CDR3 totals 12 residues. CDR3 sequence: CATSEPQGTQYF. DNA of the CDR3: TGTGCCACCAGTGAGCCTCAGGGGACCCAGTACTTC.

This chain links TRBV7-3 with TRBJ2-2, with a tentative D call TRBD2 (6 bases). The V gene lost 2 bases and the J gene lost 1 base, with 11 bases spanning the gap. The CDR3 extends over 16 amino acids. Per germline, CDR1 SGHTA and CDR2 FQGTGA. The CDR3 reads CASSLGLAKNTGELFF. The CDR3 DNA sequence: TGTGCCAGCAGCTTAGGGCTAGCGAAGAACACCGGGGAGCTGTTTTTT.

The chain uses TRBV7-2 and TRBJ1-2; TRBD1 agrees at 9 bases. The CDR3 totals 17 residues. Germline V gene sequence: CDR1 SGHTA, CDR2 FQGNSA. After removal of 3 bases from V and 8 bases from J, the junction contained 16 bases not matched to a gene. CDR3 region: CASSFRHFLQGARGYTF. CDR3 bases: TGTGCCAGCAGCTTCCGCCATTTTCTACAGGGGGCGCGGGGCTACACCTTC.

This clone was observed a single time. The J gene is TRBJ2-1, the V gene TRBV24-1; D gene ambiguous. Deletions cut 1 base from V and 0 bases from J, with 6 bases between. CDR3 length: 15 residues. Germline CDR1 reads KGHDR; CDR2 reads SFDVKD. The CDR3 sequence: CATSDFESSYNEQFF. CDR3 bases: TGTGCCACCAGTGATTTCGAGAGCTCCTACAATGAGCAGTTCTTC.

The V and J genes are TRBV15 and TRBJ2-1; D is undetermined. The V end lost 0 bases, the J end lost 2 bases, and 8 bases lay between the germline ends. The germline gives CDR1 LNHNV, CDR2 YYDKDF (reference sequence). This CDR3 contains 15 residues. In DNA form, the CDR3 reads TGTGCCACCAGCAGAGATCGCGGTACCTACAATGAGCAGTTCTTC. This sequence encodes CATSRDRGTYNEQFF.

The chain carries TRBV3-1 (or the pseudogene TRBV3-2) and TRBJ2-7; possible D gene TRBD1, 6 bases. V lost 4 bases and J lost 1, with 14 bases in between. CDR1 is LGHDT and CDR2 is YNNKEL in the germline V gene (reference sequence). This CDR3 contains 15 residues. Written as DNA, the CDR3 is TGTGCCAGCAGCCTAATACCCGGGACATCCTACGAGCAGTACTTC. Its translation: CASSLIPGTSYEQYF.

The chain carries TRBV5-5 and TRBJ2-1, with 9 bases matching TRBD1. J was trimmed by 3 bases and V by 3 bases; bases with no gene match: 1. Germline V CDR1 and CDR2: SGHKS, YYEKEE (reference sequence). CDR3 size: 14 residues. CDR3 bases: TGTGCCAGCAGCTGGGACAGGGACTACAATGAGCAGTTCTTC. It yields the protein CASSWDRDYNEQFF.

This chain joins TRBV19 and TRBJ1-3, with D maybe TRBD1 (6 bases). Trimming left V 5 bases short and J 9 bases short, with 14 bases between. The V gene's germline CDR1 is LNHDA and CDR2 SQIVND (reference sequence). The CDR3 length is 13 residues. CDR3 region: CASSSDRLATIYF. DNA for the CDR3: TGTGCCAGTAGTTCGGACAGACTCGCCACCATATATTTT.

The rearrangement uses TRBV15 and TRBJ1-1, with unresolved D. The CDR3 has 14 amino acids. CDR1 is LNHNV, CDR2 YYDKDF, per germline (reference sequence). V was pared by 0 bases and J by 1 base, with 6 bases between. CDR3 sequence (DNA): TGTGCCACCAGCAGAGAAGCCCAGAACACTGAAGCTTTCTTT. It encodes CATSREAQNTEAFF. Filled out from reference TRBV15 and TRBJ1-1, the complete variable domain reads DAMVIQNPRYQVTQFGKPVTLSCSQTLNHNVMYWYQQKSSQAPKLLFHYYDKDFNNEADTPDNFQSRRPNTSFCFLDIRSPGLGDTAMYLCATSREAQNTEAFFGQGTRLTVV.

The chain links TRBV7-6 to TRBJ1-1; D might be TRBD1 (5 bases). Germline CDR1 is SGHVS and CDR2 is FNYEAQ. The CDR3 is made up of 14 amino acids. Trimming cost V 2 bases and J 5 bases, with 12 bases left between them. CDR3 in DNA: TGTGCCAGCAGCTTAATGCAGGGTTTTACTGAAGCTTTCTTT. Its translation: CASSLMQGFTEAFF. Full variable domain (remainder filled in from reference TRBV7-6 and TRBJ1-1): GAGVSQSPRYKVTKRGQDVALRCDPISGHVSLYWYRQALGQGPEFLTYFNYEAQQDKSGLPNDRFSAERPEGSISTLTIQRTEQRDSAMYRCASSLMQGFTEAFFGQGTRLTVV.

This clone was seen only once. The rearrangement uses TRBV6-5 and TRBJ2-5, with D possibly being TRBD1 (6 bases). In germline, CDR1 is MNHEY, CDR2 SVGAGI. Trimming stripped 8 bases from V and 1 base from J, with 14 bases between. The CDR3 contains 14 residues. In DNA, the CDR3 is TGTGCCAGCCGCCGAGGACAGTCCCAAGAGACCCAGTACTTC. It specifies CASRRGQSQETQYF.

The gene calls are TRBV29-1 and TRBJ1-2, with D unclear. Trimming took 7 bases from V and 7 from J, leaving 19 bases between them. Germline-derived CDR1 and CDR2 are SQVTM and ANQGSEA. This CDR3 is 13 amino acids long. For the CDR3, the DNA is TGCAGCGCCCCCCCTGCCGAGGGCCTTGGCTACACCTTC. Translated, it gives CSAPPAEGLGYTF.

The chain combines TRBV3-1 (or the pseudogene TRBV3-2) with TRBJ1-4, with D tentatively TRBD1 (5 bases). V lost 4 bases, J lost 5 bases, and 14 bases lay in between. The CDR3 runs to 15 residues. Germline-derived CDR1 and CDR2 are LGHDT and YNNKEL (reference sequence). CDR3 nucleotide sequence: TGTGCCAGCAGCCTCCAGGGTACGGAAAATGAAAAACTGTTTTTT. It codes for CASSLQGTENEKLFF.